These 31 T cell receptor beta chains originate from one sample sequenced in a study of blood T cell repertoires in COVID-19. Clones were read by immunoSEQ multiplex PCR, and TCRdb kept only the in-frame ones, dropping some. The table shows around 320,000 clones, with 90% occurring only once. The sequenced sample consisted of PBMCs or T cells enriched from blood (not recorded which). These receptor sequences come from a woman aged 18-29 years with acute COVID-19.

V and J are TRBV7-8 and TRBJ1-1; 9 nucleotides align to TRBD1. Germline V lookup: CDR1 SGHVS, CDR2 FQNEAQ. The CDR3 has 14 residues. With V trimmed by 7 bases and J by 5 bases, 8 bases remained unmatched. In DNA form, the CDR3 reads TGTGCCAGCAACCTACAGGGGGCCGGAACTGAAGCTTTCTTT. Translating gives CASNLQGAGTEAFF.

This clone appeared once. The rearrangement uses TRBV2 and TRBJ1-4; no clear D. This CDR3 is 13 amino acids long. With 7 bases removed from V and 8 bases from J, the gap between germline ends came to 14 bases. Germline-derived CDR1 and CDR2 are SNHLY and FYNNEI. CDR3 sequence (DNA): TGTGCCAGCATCCCCGGGGAGTCGGAAAAACTGTTTTTT. Residues: CASIPGESEKLFF.

The chain is built from TRBV6-1 and TRBJ1-5, with TRBD1 as a possible D gene (5 bases). Deletions cut 0 bases from V and 5 bases from J, with 11 bases between. This CDR3 comprises 15 residues. The V gene's germline CDR1 is MNHNS and CDR2 SASEGT. CDR3 DNA: TGTGCCAGCAGTGAAGCGTGGGGCGGTGATCAGCCCCAGCATTTT. This gives the protein CASSEAWGGDQPQHF.

The chain employs TRBV18 and TRBJ1-2; a weak D match, TRBD1 (5 bases). The CDR3 sequence is 16 residues long. Trimming left V 4 bases short and J 2 bases short, with 17 bases between. Germline V gene lookup returns CDR1 KGHSH and CDR2 LQKENI. The CDR3 protein is CASSHSTGDSNYGYTF. For the CDR3, the DNA is TGTGCCAGCTCACACTCAACAGGAGACTCCAACTATGGCTACACCTTC.

The V and J genes are TRBV19 and TRBJ2-2; D is undetermined. The germline gives CDR1 LNHDA, CDR2 SQIVND (reference sequence). Trimming left V 1 base short and J 4 bases short, with 10 bases between. The CDR3 runs 15 residues. This CDR3 is CASSIASSGTGELFF. CDR3 DNA sequence: TGTGCCAGTAGTATAGCGAGTAGTGGCACCGGGGAGCTGTTTTTT.

This chain uses TRBV29-1 with TRBJ2-7, with D maybe TRBD1 (6 bases). The CDR3 loop spans 15 amino acids. Germline V gene data show CDR1 as SQVTM and CDR2 as ANQGSEA. Between the trimmed V and J ends, which lost 0 bases and 5 bases, there was a span of 17 bases. The CDR3: CSVEDQRGFYHEQYF. The CDR3 region has the DNA TGCAGCGTTGAAGATCAAAGGGGGTTTTATCACGAGCAGTACTTC.

The chain employs TRBV19 and TRBJ1-5, with no clear D. The V gene's germline CDR1 is LNHDA and CDR2 SQIVND (reference sequence). The CDR3 is made up of 14 amino acids. V lost 4 bases, J lost 6 bases, and 13 bases lay in between. The CDR3 here is CASSTGIVGQPQHF. In DNA form, the CDR3 reads TGTGCCAGTAGTACCGGGATAGTCGGTCAGCCCCAGCATTTT.

V is TRBV28 and J is TRBJ2-1; 12 bases fit TRBD2. Losses at the gene ends were 2 bases for V and 7 bases for J; bases not matched to a gene: 9. CDR1 and CDR2 (germline): MDHEN, SYDVKM. The CDR3 contains 17 residues. The CDR3 region is CASSLGLAGGPMNEQFF. The DNA of the CDR3 is TGTGCCAGCAGTTTAGGGCTAGCGGGAGGGCCGATGAATGAGCAGTTCTTC.

The V gene is TRBV7-6, the J gene TRBJ2-1, with 12 bases fitting TRBD2. Per the germline V gene, CDR1 is SGHVS and CDR2 is FNYEAQ. This CDR3 comprises 14 residues. The ends lost 5 bases at V and 9 bases at J; junction bases unmatched: 5. CDR3: CASSAGLAGVEQFF. CDR3 in DNA: TGTGCCAGCAGCGCGGGACTAGCGGGCGTTGAGCAGTTCTTC.

The chain carries TRBV10-1 and TRBJ1-5; 7 bases align to TRBD1. The CDR3 contains 20 residues. The ends lost 4 bases at V and 2 bases at J; junction bases unmatched: 20. Looked up from germline, CDR1 is WNHNN and CDR2 is SYGVQD (reference sequence). The CDR3 region is CASSGATGDLSLLCNQPQHF. The CDR3 DNA reads TGCGCCAGCAGTGGGGCAACAGGGGACCTTTCCTTGCTTTGCAATCAGCCCCAGCATTTT.

This chain connects TRBV5-5 to TRBJ1-1; 7 bases match TRBD1. V shed 0 bases and J 0 bases; nucleotides not matched to a gene: 5. CDR1 is SGHKS, CDR2 YYEKEE, per germline (reference sequence). The CDR3 length is 16 residues. The CDR3 DNA reads as TGTGCCAGCAGCTTGGACAGGGGAATTGTGAACACTGAAGCTTTCTTT. It is translated as CASSLDRGIVNTEAFF. The variable domain in full, completed from reference TRBV5-5 and TRBJ1-1, reads DAGVTQSPTHLIKTRGQQVTLRCSPISGHKSVSWYQQVLGQGPQFIFQYYEKEERGRGNFPDRFSARQFPNYSSELNVNALLLGDSALYLCASSLDRGIVNTEAFFGQGTRLTVV.

This rearrangement joins TRBV5-1 to TRBJ1-2; no clear D. The V end lost 4 bases, the J end lost 1 base, and 11 bases lay between the germline ends. Germline V gene lookup returns CDR1 SGHRS and CDR2 YFSETQ. The CDR3 contains 14 residues. As DNA, the CDR3 is TGCGCCAGCAGCCCGCGGCCTGTTAACTATGGCTACACCTTC. This gives the protein CASSPRPVNYGYTF.

The V gene is TRBV7-3, the J gene TRBJ2-1, with 8 bases aligning to TRBD2. The V and J ends lost 0 bases and 8 bases, in that order; junction bases with no gene match: 9. Germline V lookup: CDR1 SGHTA, CDR2 FQGTGA. This CDR3 region has 16 residues. DNA of the CDR3: TGTGCCAGCAGCTTAACGTTCCAAGCGGGAGCCGATGAGCAGTTCTTC. This sequence encodes CASSLTFQAGADEQFF.

The chain couples TRBV15 to TRBJ2-1; 9 nucleotides match TRBD1. V lost 4 bases and J lost 7; bases outside the gene matches: 2. Per germline, CDR1 LNHNV and CDR2 YYDKDF (reference sequence). This CDR3 has 13 residues. This chain's CDR3 is CATSTGQGNEQFF. The CDR3 DNA reads as TGTGCCACCAGCACGGGACAGGGTAATGAGCAGTTCTTC.

The chain carries TRBV24-1 and TRBJ2-1; 13 positions agree with TRBD2. This CDR3 is 16 amino acids long. After removal of 4 bases from V and 4 bases from J, the junction contained 3 bases not matched to a gene. Germline-derived CDR1 and CDR2 are KGHDR and SFDVKD. The chain's CDR3 is CATSDWTSGSYNEQFF. The CDR3 DNA follows: TGTGCCACCAGTGACTGGACTAGCGGGAGTTACAATGAGCAGTTCTTC.

The chain is built from TRBV25-1 and TRBJ2-3; TRBD2 agrees at 9 bases. V lost 0 bases and J lost 4; bases outside the gene matches: 8. CDR1 and CDR2 (germline): MGHDK, SYGVNS. The CDR3 runs 17 residues. The CDR3 region is CASSEYGSSGASDTQYF. DNA for the CDR3: TGTGCCAGCAGTGAATACGGATCTAGCGGGGCATCAGATACGCAGTATTTT.

The chain links TRBV25-1 to TRBJ1-1; a weak D match, TRBD1 (5 bases). The CDR3 has 13 amino acids. The germline CDR1 and CDR2 sequences are MGHDK and SYGVNS. Trimming cost V 9 bases and J 0 bases, with 11 bases left between them. DNA for the CDR3: TGTGCCAGTATGGGACTGCTGAACACTGAAGCTTTCTTT. Encoded protein: CASMGLLNTEAFF.

V and J are TRBV15 and TRBJ1-2, with 11 bases matching TRBD1. This CDR3 is 15 amino acids long. Per germline, CDR1 LNHNV and CDR2 YYDKDF (reference sequence). V was pared by 3 bases and J by 4 bases, with 4 bases of the junction left unmatched. CDR3 nucleotide sequence: TGTGCCACCAGCAGGGACAGGGGGCCCGGCTATGGCTACACCTTC. Its translation is CATSRDRGPGYGYTF. The whole variable domain, filled in from reference TRBV15 and TRBJ1-2, reads DAMVIQNPRYQVTQFGKPVTLSCSQTLNHNVMYWYQQKSSQAPKLLFHYYDKDFNNEADTPDNFQSRRPNTSFCFLDIRSPGLGDTAMYLCATSRDRGPGYGYTFGSGTRLTVV.

The chain has TRBV5-1 and TRBJ1-5; 7 bases are shared with TRBD1. Germline V gives CDR1 SGHRS, CDR2 YFSETQ. V lost 0 bases, J lost 3 bases, and 3 bases stayed unmatched. This CDR3 contains 15 residues. CDR3 sequence reads: CASSLDTGANQPQHF. CDR3 nucleotide sequence: TGCGCCAGCAGCTTGGATACAGGGGCCAATCAGCCCCAGCATTTT.

A few counts support this clone. The chain joins TRBV12-2 to TRBJ2-7; the table assigns TRBD2, which was not confirmed against the DNA. TRBV12-2 is labeled a pseudogene. The CDR3 length is 14 residues. CDR3 nucleotide sequence: TGTGCAAGTCGCCTCCATGCGGGCTCCTACGAGCAGTACTTC. Translating it yields CASRLHAGSYEQYF.

The J gene is TRBJ2-3, the V gene TRBV28, with TRBD2 matching 12 bases. Losses at the gene ends were 6 bases for V and 3 bases for J; bases not matched to a gene: 16. CDR1 and CDR2 from the germline V gene are MDHEN and SYDVKM. The CDR3 consists of 19 residues. This CDR3 reads CASRPTWTSGTSRTDTQYF. In nucleotides, the CDR3 is TGTGCCAGCAGGCCTACCTGGACTAGCGGGACCTCAAGAACAGATACGCAGTATTTT.

This clone was seen once. This may stem from a read error, because a much larger clone lies one nucleotide away. The chain couples TRBV11-2 to TRBJ1-5; 8 bases match TRBD1. V lost 5 bases and J lost 4; bases outside the gene matches: 1. Per germline, CDR1 SGHAT and CDR2 FQNNGV. The CDR3 loop spans 13 amino acids. The CDR3 sequence is CASSRDRNQPQHF. DNA for the CDR3: TGTGCCAGCAGCCGGGACAGGAATCAGCCCCAGCATTTT.

The V and J genes are TRBV27 and TRBJ2-3; TRBD2 aligns across 8 bases. CDR3 length: 16 residues. V shed 5 bases, J shed 5 bases, and the junction held 12 bases outside the gene matches. Germline assignment: CDR1 MNHEY and CDR2 SMNVEV (reference sequence). In DNA form, the CDR3 reads TGTGCCAGCAGTCCATTAGCGGGAAGGGAGAGAGATACGCAGTATTTT. Translating gives CASSPLAGRERDTQYF.

This clone has just a few counts. The chain links TRBV2 to TRBJ2-7; 7 bases agree with TRBD1. Germline loops: CDR1 SNHLY, CDR2 FYNNEI. Unmatched junction bases numbered 20, after V lost 7 bases and J lost 2 bases. The CDR3 loop spans 18 amino acids. In nucleotides, the CDR3 is TGTGCCAGCACCTCTAACAGGGGAGACTGGAAACTAACCTACGAGCAGTACTTC. Its protein product is CASTSNRGDWKLTYEQYF.

The chain links TRBV5-1 to TRBJ2-2, with TRBD2 identical over 8 bases. CDR3 length equals 17 residues. V trimming: 0 bases; J trimming: 7 bases; junction bases outside the gene matches: 11. From germline, CDR1 is SGHRS and CDR2 YFSETQ. The CDR3 loop reads CASSLGDTGGPHGELFF. The CDR3 DNA sequence: TGCGCCAGCAGCTTGGGGGATACGGGAGGGCCGCACGGGGAGCTGTTTTTT.

The rearrangement uses TRBV7-3 and TRBJ1-1, with D possibly TRBD1 on 5 matching bases. Germline V gives CDR1 SGHTA, CDR2 FQGTGA. With 5 bases removed from V and 0 bases from J, the gap between germline ends came to 16 bases. The CDR3 consists of 16 residues. Here the CDR3 DNA reads TGTGCCAGCAGCCGAGGTTGGGGCTCCCTGAACACTGAAGCTTTCTTT. It yields the protein CASSRGWGSLNTEAFF.

The J gene is TRBJ2-1, the V gene TRBV6-4; the D gene is possibly TRBD2 (6 bases). The CDR3 spans 14 residues. Germline V gene lookup returns CDR1 MRHNA and CDR2 SNTAGT. The V and J ends lost 2 bases and 6 bases respectively, with 11 bases between them. The chain's CDR3 is CASSDGVAANEQFF. The CDR3 region has the DNA TGTGCCAGCAGTGACGGGGTAGCGGCCAATGAGCAGTTCTTC.

The rearrangement uses TRBV7-2 and TRBJ1-3; TRBD1 agrees at 8 bases. V shed 4 bases, J shed 0 bases, and the junction held 2 bases outside the gene matches. This CDR3 has 15 amino acids. The germline CDR1 and CDR2 sequences are SGHTA and FQGNSA. CDR3 coding DNA: TGTGCCAGCAGCTCCGGACAGGGCTCTGGAAACACCATATATTTT. Its translation: CASSSGQGSGNTIYF. Filled out from reference TRBV7-2 and TRBJ1-3, the complete variable domain reads GAGVSQSPSNKVTEKGKDVELRCDPISGHTALYWYRQSLGQGLEFLIYFQGNSAPDKSGLPSDRFSAERTGGSVSTLTIQRTQQEDSAVYLCASSSGQGSGNTIYFGEGSWLTVV.

This clone was recorded a few times. V usage is TRBV5-1 and J usage is TRBJ1-1, with 9 bases matching TRBD1. Looked up from germline, CDR1 is SGHRS and CDR2 is YFSETQ. The length of the CDR3 is 14 residues. Losses at the gene ends were 5 bases for V and 4 bases for J; bases not matched to a gene: 6. The CDR3, as DNA: TGCGCCAGCAGTTGGGGGACAGGGACCACTGAAGCTTTCTTT. Translation gives CASSWGTGTTEAFF.

The gene calls are TRBV5-1 and TRBJ2-5, with D possibly matching TRBD2 (5 bases). The CDR3 has 14 amino acids. The germline V and J ends were trimmed by 0 bases and 5 bases, with 11 bases remaining between them. Germline V CDR1 and CDR2: SGHRS, YFSETQ. The CDR3 region is CASSLGSAGETQYF. The CDR3 bases are TGCGCCAGCAGCTTGGGCAGCGCGGGCGAGACCCAGTACTTC.

The chain links TRBV18 to TRBJ2-5; D uncertain. This CDR3 comprises 14 residues. Germline CDR1 and CDR2: KGHSH and LQKENI. V lost 5 bases to trimming and J lost 2 bases, with 12 bases between them. In nucleotides, the CDR3 is TGTGCCAGCTCAATACGCGTTGAACAAGAGACCCAGTACTTC. This gives the protein CASSIRVEQETQYF.